Here is one T cell receptor (beta chain) with its context. Only in-frame clones appear in the TCRdb table, and some are missing; sequencing was by immunoSEQ multiplex PCR. The sample has 30,000 to 45,000 clones, under 90% seen once. V lost 3 bases, J lost 4 bases, and 6 bases lay in between. CDR1 SGHTA and CDR2 FQGNSA come from the germline V gene. The length of the CDR3 is 12 residues. This entry is derived from a study of blood T cell repertoires in COVID-19. Sequenced sample: peripheral blood. V usage is TRBV7-2 and J usage is TRBJ1-2; D gene unclear. This clonotype originated in a man between 65 and 85 years old with acute or convalescent COVID-19. In nucleotides, the CDR3 is TGTGCCAGCAGCTTTAATGTCTATGGCTACACCTTC. Its protein is CASSFNVYGYTF.